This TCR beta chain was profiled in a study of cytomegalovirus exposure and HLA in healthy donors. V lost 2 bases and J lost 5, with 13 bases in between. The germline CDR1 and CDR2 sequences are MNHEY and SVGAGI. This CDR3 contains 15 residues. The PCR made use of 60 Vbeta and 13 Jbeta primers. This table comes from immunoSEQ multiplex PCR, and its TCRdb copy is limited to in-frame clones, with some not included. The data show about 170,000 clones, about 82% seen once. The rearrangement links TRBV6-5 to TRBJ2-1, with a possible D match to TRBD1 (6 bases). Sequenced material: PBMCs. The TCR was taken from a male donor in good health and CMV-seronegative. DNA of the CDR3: TGTGCCAGCAGTTACACTCCGGGACACCACAATGAGCAGTTCTTC. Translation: CASSYTPGHHNEQFF.